These T cell receptor beta chains were read from a single sample in a study of shared clonotypes between healthy human individuals. Clones were read by immunoSEQ multiplex PCR, and TCRdb kept only the in-frame ones, dropping some. The data contain 1.5 million to 2.5 million clones, approximately 94% of them singletons. The sample taken for sequencing was naive CD8+ T cells sorted from blood. Source of these receptors: a man aged 18-30 years in good health. Each CDR3 is given with its conserved first and last residue. The D gene is left open where the match is weak. Rows give clone size only sometimes, using once, few, many, or a class for an expanded clone.

>TRBV30|-|-|TRBJ2-3
TGTGCCTGGAGTGTACAGGGTTATACGCAGTATTTT
CAWSVQGYTQYF
>TRBV6-4|-|-|TRBJ1-5
TGTGCCAGCAGCCCAAGTTGGGGGTCGCAGCCCCAGCATTTT
CASSPSWGSQPQHF
>TRBV9|-|TRBD2|TRBJ2-5
TGTGCCAGCAGCCCCAGGACTAGCGGGAGGGTACAAGAGACCCAGTACTTC
CASSPRTSGRVQETQYF
>TRBV7-6|-|-|TRBJ1-4
TGTGCCAGCAGCTTAGCAGGGGACGAGGGTAATGAAAAACTGTTTTTT
CASSLAGDEGNEKLFF
>TRBV4-2|-|TRBD2|TRBJ2-3
TGTGCCAGCAGCCATGGTAGCGGGGGTGGGACAGATACGCAGTATTTT
CASSHGSGGGTDTQYF
>TRBV4-1|-|-|TRBJ2-7
TGCGCCAGCAGCCAAGTTACCAGGAGTTACGAGCAGTACTTC
CASSQVTRSYEQYF
>TRBV10-2|-|TRBD2|TRBJ2-1
TGCGCCAGCAGTGAGCCACCGGGACTAGCGTTCAATGAGCAGTTCTTC
CASSEPPGLAFNEQFF
>TRBV7-8|-|-|TRBJ2-1
TGTGCCAGCAGCTTTCCAGGGGGCACGGGAGGGCCAAACAATGAGCAGTTCTTC
CASSFPGGTGGPNNEQFF
>TRBV27|-|TRBD1|TRBJ2-5
TGTGCCAGCAGCCGACGGACAGGGGCACAAGAGACCCAGTACTTC
CASSRRTGAQETQYF
>TRBV5-1|-|-|TRBJ1-1
TGCGCCAGCATCCCACCGGACGGAACTGAAGCTTTCTTT
CASIPPDGTEAFF
>TRBV11-2|-|-|TRBJ2-1
TGTGCCAGCAGCCTCCCGGCGGGGTTCTACAATGAGCAGTTCTTC
CASSLPAGFYNEQFF
>TRBV5-1|-|TRBD1|TRBJ1-6
TGCGCCAGCAGTTATGAAGGGGGCCCCTATAATTCACCCCTCCACTTT
CASSYEGGPYNSPLHF
>TRBV11-2|-|TRBD1|TRBJ2-1
TGTGCCAGCAGCTTATTCACAGGGGGAAGTTACAATGAGCAGTTCTTC
CASSLFTGGSYNEQFF
>TRBV27|-|-|TRBJ2-1
TGTGCCAGCAGTTTAATGGGGGGAGCCTACAATGAGCAGTTCTTC
CASSLMGGAYNEQFF
>TRBV13|-|-|TRBJ2-3
TGTGCCAGCAGCTCTATAGGGGAGGGCACAGATACGCAGTATTTT
CASSSIGEGTDTQYF
>TRBV6-5|-|TRBD2|TRBJ2-7
TGTGCCAGCAGCCAACTAGCGGGGGGCGCCTACGAGCAGTACTTC
CASSQLAGGAYEQYF
>TRBV30|-|TRBD2|TRBJ2-3
TGTGCCTGGAGTAATATCAAGCTAGCGGGGGGCACAGATACGCAGTATTTT
CAWSNIKLAGGTDTQYF
>TRBV9|-|-|TRBJ2-5
TGTGCCAGCAGCGCCTGGGGAGGAGAGACCCAGTACTTC
CASSAWGGETQYF
>TRBV6-6|-|-|TRBJ2-6
TGTGCCAGCAGTCTGGACGATGGGGCCAACGTCCTGACTTTC
CASSLDDGANVLTF
>TRBV5-6|-|-|TRBJ2-7
TGTGCCAGCAGCCCCGGCAGCCATTCCTACGAGCAGTACTTC
CASSPGSHSYEQYF
>TRBV4-2|-|-|TRBJ1-3
TGTGCCAGCAGCCAAGATTACGGAAACACCATATATTTT
CASSQDYGNTIYF
>TRBV10-2|once|-|TRBJ2-2
TGCGCCAGCAGTGAAATGGGGAACACCGGGGAGCTGTTTTTT
CASSEMGNTGELFF
>TRBV7-2|-|-|TRBJ2-7
TGTGCCAGCAGACTGGGGACTTCCTACGAGCAGTACTTC
CASRLGTSYEQYF
>TRBV15|-|TRBD2|TRBJ2-3
TGTGCCACCAGCAGAGATATGGGACTAGAGGGTAATACGCAGTATTTT
CATSRDMGLEGNTQYF
>TRBV5-6|-|-|TRBJ2-1
TGTGCCAGCAGCTTGGGACAGTCCTACAATGAGCAGTTCTTC
CASSLGQSYNEQFF
>TRBV30|-|-|TRBJ2-5
TGTGCCTGCCTGGACCCCTTCCAAGAGACCCAGTACTTC
CACLDPFQETQYF
>TRBV11-2|-|TRBD1|TRBJ2-7
TGTGCCAGCAGCTTAGGTCACCGGACAGGGGGCTCCATAACCTTC
CASSLGHRTGGSITF
>TRBV13|-|-|TRBJ1-5
TGTGCCAGCAGCTTAGGTGGAAACTACAATCAGCCCCAGCATTTT
CASSLGGNYNQPQHF
>TRBV27|-|-|TRBJ2-3
TGTGCCAGCGGCCGAGTGGGGAGCACAGATACGCAGTATTTT
CASGRVGSTDTQYF
>TRBV10-3|-|-|TRBJ1-2
TGTGCCATCAGTGAGTCGAGCAGGGACGGCTACACCTTC
CAISESSRDGYTF
>TRBV7-9|-|-|TRBJ1-2
TGTGCCAGCAGCTTTGAACAGGGAGAGGGCTACACCTTC
CASSFEQGEGYTF
>TRBV5-4|-|TRBD1|TRBJ1-2
TGTGCCAGCAGTCCCGAACCGGGACAGGGGGCGAACTATGGCTACACCTTC
CASSPEPGQGANYGYTF
>TRBV6-5|few|TRBD1|TRBJ2-2
TGTGCCAGCAGTTACTCTACAGGGGGCACCGGGGAGCTGTTTTTT
CASSYSTGGTGELFF
>TRBV9|-|-|TRBJ2-1
TGTGCCAGCAGCGTAGGGGGCTTCTCCTACAATGAGCAGTTCTTC
CASSVGGFSYNEQFF
>TRBV2|once|-|TRBJ1-4
TGTGCCGGCAAACGCCCTACTACTAATGAAAAACTGTTTTTT
CAGKRPTTNEKLFF
>TRBV10-1|-|TRBD2|TRBJ2-5
TGCGCCAGCAGTAGCCCTAGCGGGAGAGGGAGAGAGACCCAGTACTTC
CASSSPSGRGRETQYF
>TRBV29-1|-|-|TRBJ1-2
TGCAGCGTCCTAACTCCGAACTATGGCTACACCTTC
CSVLTPNYGYTF
>TRBV12-5|-|-|TRBJ1-1
TGTGCTAGTGGTCCGACAGGAGGGGGTGAAGCTTTCTTT
CASGPTGGGEAFF
>TRBV29-1|-|-|TRBJ2-2
TGCAGCGTTGCCGGGCAGGCCACCGGGGAGCTGTTTTTT
CSVAGQATGELFF
>TRBV2|-|-|TRBJ2-1
TGTGCCAGCAGGTCCACCGGATCATCCCCCTCGAGCTCCTACAATGAGCAGTTCTTC
CASRSTGSSPSSSYNEQFF
>TRBV9|-|TRBD2|TRBJ2-7
TGTGCCAGCAGCGTAAGCGGGGGGAGCTCCTACGAGCAGTACTTC
CASSVSGGSSYEQYF
>TRBV7-9|-|TRBD1|TRBJ2-7
TGTGCCAGCAGCCCACCCGGACAGGTCTACGAGCAGTACTTC
CASSPPGQVYEQYF
>TRBV4-1|-|TRBD2|TRBJ2-3
TGCGCCAGCAGCCAGGGACTAGCGGGGACCCTCACAGATACGCAGTATTTT
CASSQGLAGTLTDTQYF
>TRBV5-8|-|-|TRBJ2-7
TGTGCCAGCAGCTTGCCTGGGACGATTTACGAGCAGTACTTC
CASSLPGTIYEQYF